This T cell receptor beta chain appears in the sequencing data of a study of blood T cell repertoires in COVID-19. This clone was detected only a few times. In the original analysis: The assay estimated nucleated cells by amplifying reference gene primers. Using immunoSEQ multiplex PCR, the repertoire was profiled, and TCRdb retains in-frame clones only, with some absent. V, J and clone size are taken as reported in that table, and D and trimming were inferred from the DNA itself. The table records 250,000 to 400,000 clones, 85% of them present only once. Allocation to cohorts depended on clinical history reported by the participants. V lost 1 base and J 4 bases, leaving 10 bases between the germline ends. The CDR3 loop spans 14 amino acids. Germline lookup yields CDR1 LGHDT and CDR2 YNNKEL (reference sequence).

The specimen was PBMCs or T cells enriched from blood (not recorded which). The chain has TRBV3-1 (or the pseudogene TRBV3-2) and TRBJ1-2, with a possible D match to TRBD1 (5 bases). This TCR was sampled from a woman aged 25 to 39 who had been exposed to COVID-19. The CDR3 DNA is TGTGCCAGCAGCCAAGTCAGGGAAAGCTATGGCTACACCTTC. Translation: CASSQVRESYGYTF.